The 32 T cell receptor beta chains below were found in one sample sequenced in a study of T cell clusters in autoimmune cytopenias. Some 38,000 genome equivalents of blood DNA were amplified for TRB. Multiplex touch-down PCR amplified TRB using TRB-A and TRB-B pools in one tube. TCRdb reprocessed the multiplex PCR reads, with one entry per CDR3 protein and no DNA. Across about 8,800 distinct CDR3 sequences, the top ten clones capture around 3.7% of the sample. Input material: peripheral blood. The receptors stem from a human donor with an autoimmune cytopenia or autoimmune hepatitis (not recorded which).

The chain carries TRBV6-5 and TRBJ2-5; TCRdb selects TRBD2, and the lack of DNA leaves this call unchecked. CDR1 MNHEY and CDR2 SVGAGI come from the germline V gene. The CDR3 runs 12 residues. The CDR3 loop reads CASSSPPGTQYF.

The chain joins TRBV7-9 to TRBJ2-1; TCRdb calls TRBD1, which cannot be checked without DNA. CDR3 size: 17 residues. Germline V gene sequence: CDR1 SEHNR, CDR2 FQNEAQ (reference sequence). The CDR3 is CASRRGAGFFISHEQFF.

The rearrangement uses TRBV6-5 and TRBJ1-1; TCRdb selects TRBD1, and the lack of DNA leaves this call unchecked. The CDR3 totals 13 residues. CDR1 and CDR2 from the germline V gene are MNHEY and SVGAGI. The CDR3 sequence: CASSPPGQGQAFF.

This clonotype is deemed medium-sized by its frequency. The chain carries TRBV29-1 and TRBJ1-4; TCRdb's assignment of TRBD1 cannot be checked, as there is no DNA. CDR1 is SQVTM and CDR2 is ANQGSEA in the germline V gene. This CDR3 region has 15 residues. This chain's CDR3 is CSVPAYGQINEKLFF.

V gene TRBV18 combines with J gene TRBJ2-7; with no DNA, the TCRdb D assignment of TRBD2 cannot be verified. In germline, CDR1 is KGHSH, CDR2 LQKENI. The CDR3 totals 14 residues. CDR3 sequence reads: CASSPAGNTYEQYF.

The V call is TRBV19, the J call TRBJ2-7. CDR3 length: 14 residues. In germline, CDR1 is LNHDA, CDR2 SQIVND (reference sequence). The CDR3 sequence is CASRKTTGSYEQYF.

The rearrangement links TRBV20-1 to TRBJ2-1. This CDR3 spans 14 amino acids. Germline CDR1 reads DFQATT; CDR2 reads SNEGSKA (reference sequence). CDR3 region: CSARDLKAGLEQYF.

This clonotype registers medium-sized by frequency. The chain is built from TRBV18 and TRBJ2-2. Germline CDR1 reads KGHSH; CDR2 reads LQKENI. The length of the CDR3 is 14 residues. The CDR3 here is CASSPKGDTGELFF. Together with reference TRBV18 and TRBJ2-2, the CDR3 gives the full variable domain: NAGVMQNPRHLVRRRGQEARLRCSPMKGHSHVYWYRQLPEEGLKFMVYLQKENIIDESGMPKERFSAEFPKEGPSILRIQQVVRGDSAAYFCASSPKGDTGELFFGEGSRLTVL.

This clonotype is classed as medium-sized by frequency. The chain employs TRBV27 and TRBJ1-2; TCRdb selects TRBD1, and the lack of DNA leaves this call unchecked. Germline V gives CDR1 MNHEY, CDR2 SMNVEV (reference sequence). This CDR3 has 14 residues. CDR3 region: CASSFGDRAHGYTF.

This rearrangement joins TRBV15 to TRBJ2-1; TCRdb lists TRBD1, though no DNA is available to test this call. Per the germline V gene, CDR1 is LNHNV and CDR2 is YYDKDF (reference sequence). The CDR3 extends over 16 amino acids. The CDR3 loop reads CATSREPHSSYNEQFF.

This chain links TRBV20-1 with TRBJ2-1. CDR3 size: 16 residues. The germline V gene has CDR1 DFQATT and CDR2 SNEGSKA (reference sequence). CDR3 region: CSARDLLALRIYEQFF.

This clonotype counts as medium-sized by frequency. V and J are TRBV14 and TRBJ1-1; TCRdb outputs TRBD1, but without DNA this stays unchecked. CDR1 is SGHDN, CDR2 FVKESK, per germline. CDR3 size: 13 residues. The CDR3 reads CASSQSPGGAAFF. The full variable domain, its missing parts supplied by reference TRBV14 and TRBJ1-1, is EAGVTQFPSHSVIEKGQTVTLRCDPISGHDNLYWYRRVMGKEIKFLLHFVKESKQDESGMPNNRFLAERTGGTYSTLKVQPAELEDSGVYFCASSQSPGGAAFFGQGTRLTVV.

By frequency, this clonotype registers medium-sized. The rearrangement joins TRBV27 to TRBJ1-4; checking the TCRdb D call of TRBD1 is not possible without DNA. This CDR3 region has 14 residues. Germline CDR1 is MNHEY and CDR2 is SMNVEV (reference sequence). This chain's CDR3 is CASSSDRTSEKLFF.

This clonotype is called medium-sized based on its frequency. The chain uses TRBV30 and TRBJ2-1; TCRdb's D call of TRBD1 is untestable without DNA. CDR1 GTSNPN and CDR2 SVGIG come from the germline V gene (reference sequence). The CDR3 contains 13 residues. CDR3 protein: CAWSRGQYNEQFF.

This rearrangement joins TRBV20-1 to TRBJ2-1; TCRdb outputs TRBD1, but without DNA this stays unchecked. The germline gives CDR1 DFQATT, CDR2 SNEGSKA (reference sequence). The CDR3 length is 15 residues. This CDR3 is CSIGGTGGFYNEQFF.

This chain uses TRBV5-6 with TRBJ1-1; the TCRdb call, TRBD1, lacks DNA for checking. The CDR3 consists of 15 residues. Germline values: CDR1 SGHDT, CDR2 YYEEEE. CDR3 loop: CASSPLGQPNTEAFF. Full variable domain (rest looked up from reference TRBV5-6 and TRBJ1-1): DAGVTQSPTHLIKTRGQQVTLRCSPKSGHDTVSWYQQALGQGPQFIFQYYEEEERQRGNFPDRFSGHQFPNYSSELNVNALLLGDSALYLCASSPLGQPNTEAFFGQGTRLTVV.

Its frequency marks this clonotype as medium-sized. J is TRBJ2-1 and V is TRBV19; TCRdb reports TRBD1, a call that lacks DNA to check it against. CDR1 LNHDA and CDR2 SQIVND come from the germline V gene (reference sequence). The CDR3 consists of 14 residues. The chain's CDR3 is CASRLAQGYNEQFF.

Judged by frequency, this clonotype is medium-sized. V and J are TRBV19 and TRBJ2-1. CDR3 size: 11 residues. The germline gives CDR1 LNHDA, CDR2 SQIVND (reference sequence). Here the CDR3 reads CASTGYNEQFF.

Its frequency marks this clonotype as large (0.1 to 1%). The V call is TRBV6-5, the J call TRBJ2-7; TCRdb selects TRBD1, and the lack of DNA leaves this call unchecked. In germline, CDR1 is MNHEY, CDR2 SVGAGI. The CDR3 runs to 15 residues. The chain's CDR3 is CASTSPGESSYEQYF.

This clonotype is classed as medium-sized (0.01 to 0.1%) by frequency. The rearrangement uses TRBV6-6 and TRBJ1-2; without DNA, the TCRdb call of TRBD1 cannot be checked. Germline loops: CDR1 MNHNY, CDR2 SVGAGI (reference sequence). This CDR3 is built from 12 residues. This CDR3 is CAYSGTTDGYTF.

This clonotype is identified as medium-sized (0.01 to 0.1%) from frequency. The chain recombines TRBV6-5 with TRBJ2-1; TCRdb's D call, TRBD2, is unchecked because there is no DNA. Germline V gene lookup returns CDR1 MNHEY and CDR2 SVGAGI. The CDR3 contains 16 residues. The chain's CDR3 is CASRGTSASSYNEQFF.

J is TRBJ2-5 and V is TRBV18. CDR1 and CDR2 from the germline V gene are KGHSH and LQKENI. There are 13 residues in the CDR3. CDR3 amino acids: CASSPPSEGAQYF.

The chain couples TRBV10-3 to TRBJ1-4; there is no DNA to check the TCRdb D call of TRBD1. The CDR3 length is 16 residues. The germline V gene encodes CDR1 ENHRY and CDR2 SYGVKD. The CDR3 loop is CAISDPGQGLNEKLFF.

CDR3 sequence reads: CAWNRDPNSPLHF. V and J are TRBV30 and TRBJ1-6; the TCRdb call, TRBD1, lacks DNA for checking. Germline CDR1 and CDR2: GTSNPN and SVGIG (reference sequence). The CDR3 contains 13 residues. Filled out from reference TRBV30 and TRBJ1-6, the complete variable domain reads SQTIHQWPATLVQPVGSPLSLECTVEGTSNPNLYWYRQAAGRGLQLLFYSVGIGQISSEVPQNLSASRPQDRQFILSSKKLLLSDSGFYLCAWNRDPNSPLHFGNGTRLTVT.

The gene calls are TRBV20-1 and TRBJ1-1; as DNA is missing, the TRBD1 call by TCRdb cannot be tested. This CDR3 has 15 residues. Germline V gene sequence: CDR1 DFQATT, CDR2 SNEGSKA (reference sequence). The CDR3 reads CSARDRWGIGTEAFF.

The rearrangement uses TRBV19 and TRBJ2-2; TCRdb returns TRBD2, unconfirmable since there is no DNA. This CDR3 has 17 amino acids. Germline V lookup: CDR1 LNHDA, CDR2 SQIVND (reference sequence). The CDR3 here is CASIQTSGSYLTGELFF.

By frequency, this clonotype registers medium-sized (0.01 to 0.1%). The CDR3 loop is CATNFPPGEGTDTQYF. This sequence joins TRBV10-3 and TRBJ2-3; the TRBD1 assignment by TCRdb is unverifiable without DNA. Germline V gives CDR1 ENHRY, CDR2 SYGVKD. The CDR3 is 16 amino acids.

The chain couples TRBV7-6 to TRBJ1-6. Germline CDR1 reads SGHVS; CDR2 reads FNYEAQ. The CDR3 runs to 14 residues. CDR3 sequence reads: CASSLGSGGGTLHF.

The chain uses TRBV5-7 and TRBJ2-1; without DNA, the TCRdb call of TRBD2 cannot be checked. TRBV5-7 is designated an ORF whose function remains uncertain. The CDR3 is 16 residues long. CDR3 region: CASSGGLAGDHNEQFF.

The rearrangement links TRBV27 to TRBJ2-5; checking the TCRdb D call of TRBD1 is not possible without DNA. CDR1 MNHEY and CDR2 SMNVEV come from the germline V gene (reference sequence). This CDR3 spans 16 amino acids. CDR3 protein: CASSFNSRGEAETQYF.

V is TRBV14 and J is TRBJ1-3; absent DNA, TCRdb's TRBD1 call cannot be checked. CDR3 length: 18 amino acids. Looked up from germline, CDR1 is SGHDN and CDR2 is FVKESK. The CDR3: CASSKAGQGLISGNTIYF.

By frequency, this clonotype is medium-sized (0.01 to 0.1%). The rearrangement uses TRBV15 and TRBJ1-5; TCRdb's D gene call, TRBD1, goes unchecked for lack of DNA. The germline gives CDR1 LNHNV, CDR2 YYDKDF (reference sequence). CDR3 length equals 17 residues. The CDR3 protein is CATSRDPRAANNQPQHF. Using reference TRBV15 and TRBJ1-5 for the parts outside the CDR3, the full variable domain is DAMVIQNPRYQVTQFGKPVTLSCSQTLNHNVMYWYQQKSSQAPKLLFHYYDKDFNNEADTPDNFQSRRPNTSFCFLDIRSPGLGDTAMYLCATSRDPRAANNQPQHFGDGTRLSIL.